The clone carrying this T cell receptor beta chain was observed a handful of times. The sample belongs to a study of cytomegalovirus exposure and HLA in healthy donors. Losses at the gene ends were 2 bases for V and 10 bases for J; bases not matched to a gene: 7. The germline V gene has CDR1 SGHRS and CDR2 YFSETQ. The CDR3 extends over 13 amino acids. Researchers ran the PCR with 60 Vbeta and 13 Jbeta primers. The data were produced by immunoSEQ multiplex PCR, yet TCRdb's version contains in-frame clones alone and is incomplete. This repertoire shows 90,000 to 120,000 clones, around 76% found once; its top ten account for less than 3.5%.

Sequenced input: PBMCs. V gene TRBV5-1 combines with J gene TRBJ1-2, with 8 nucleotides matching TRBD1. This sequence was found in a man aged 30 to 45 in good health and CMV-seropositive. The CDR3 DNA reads TGCGCCAGCAGCTTAACACCGGGACAGGACTACACCTTC. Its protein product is CASSLTPGQDYTF.